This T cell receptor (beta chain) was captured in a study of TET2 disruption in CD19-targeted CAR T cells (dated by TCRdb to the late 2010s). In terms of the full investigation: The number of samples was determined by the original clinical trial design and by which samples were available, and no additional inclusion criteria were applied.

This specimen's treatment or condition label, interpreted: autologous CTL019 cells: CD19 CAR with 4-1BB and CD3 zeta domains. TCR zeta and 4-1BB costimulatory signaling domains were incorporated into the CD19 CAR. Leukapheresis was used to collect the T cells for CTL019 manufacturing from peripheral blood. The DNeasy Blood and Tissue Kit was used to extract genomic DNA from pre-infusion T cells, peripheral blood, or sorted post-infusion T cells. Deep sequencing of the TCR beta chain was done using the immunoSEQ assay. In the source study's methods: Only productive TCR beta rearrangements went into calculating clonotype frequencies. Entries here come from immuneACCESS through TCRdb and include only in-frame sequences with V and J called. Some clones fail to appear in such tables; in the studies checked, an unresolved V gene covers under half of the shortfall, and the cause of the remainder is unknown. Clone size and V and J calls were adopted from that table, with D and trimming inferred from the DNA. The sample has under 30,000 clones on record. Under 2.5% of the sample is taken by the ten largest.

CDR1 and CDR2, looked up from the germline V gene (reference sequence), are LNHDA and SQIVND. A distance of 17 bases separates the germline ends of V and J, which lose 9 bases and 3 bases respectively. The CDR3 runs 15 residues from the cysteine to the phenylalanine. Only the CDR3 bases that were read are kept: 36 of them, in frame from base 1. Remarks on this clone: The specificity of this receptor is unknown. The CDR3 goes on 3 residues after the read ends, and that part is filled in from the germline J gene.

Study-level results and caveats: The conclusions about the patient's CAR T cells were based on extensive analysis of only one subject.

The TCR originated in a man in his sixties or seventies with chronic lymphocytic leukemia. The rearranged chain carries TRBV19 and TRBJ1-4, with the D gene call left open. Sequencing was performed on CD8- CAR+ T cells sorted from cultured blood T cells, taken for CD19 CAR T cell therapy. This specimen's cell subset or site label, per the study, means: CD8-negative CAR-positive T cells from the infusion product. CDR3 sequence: CASRKEGDANEKLFF. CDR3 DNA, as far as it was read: TGTGCCAGCCGGAAGGAGGGTGATGCTAATGAAAAA.